Listed below are T cell receptor beta chains from one sample, sequenced in a study of blood T cell repertoires in COVID-19. Repertoires were generated with immunoSEQ multiplex PCR, while TCRdb's copy carries only in-frame clones and drops some. This table has 110,000 or so clones, approximately 84% appearing once. Sequencing input: peripheral blood. These receptor sequences come from a man between 35 and 55 years old with acute or convalescent COVID-19. Each CDR3 is given with its conserved first and last residue. A D gene is named only where the DNA matches it firmly. Clone size is not always given. Where it is, it says once, few, many or a class for expanded clones.

>-|TRBV5-1|TRBJ2-7|TRBD1
CASSRRQGSSYEQYF
TGCGCCAGCAGCCGCCGACAGGGGAGCTCCTACGAGCAGTACTTC
>-|TRBV21-1|TRBJ2-5|-
CASSPLRWRIQETQYF
TGTGCCAGCAGCCCCCTCCGGTGGCGGATCCAAGAGACCCAGTACTTC
>-|TRBV6-6|TRBJ1-6|TRBD1
CASSYPQGVYSPLHF
TGTGCCAGCAGTTACCCACAGGGGGTTTACTCACCCCTCCACTTT
>few|TRBV5-1|TRBJ1-6|TRBD1
CASSLTYDRESPLHF
TGCGCCAGCAGCTTGACTTACGACAGGGAATCACCCCTCCACTTT
>once|TRBV2|TRBJ1-2|-
CASYPPRVNYGYTF
TGTGCCAGCTACCCCCCTCGGGTTAACTATGGCTACACCTTC
>-|TRBV5-1|TRBJ1-1|-
CASSLSQGGVDTEAFF
TGCGCCAGCAGCTTGAGTCAGGGAGGAGTGGACACTGAAGCTTTCTTT
>-|TRBV24-1|TRBJ2-2|-
CATSDHNTGELFF
TGTGCCACCAGTGATCATAACACCGGGGAGCTGTTTTTT
>-|TRBV29-1|TRBJ1-2|TRBD1
CSVPTGGLKGYTF
TGCAGCGTGCCGACAGGGGGGTTAAAAGGCTACACCTTC
>-|TRBV7-2|TRBJ2-7|TRBD1
CASSHGQGYEQYF
TGTGCCAGCAGTCATGGACAGGGCTACGAGCAGTACTTC
>-|TRBV5-8|TRBJ2-3|-
CASSLGTTF
TGTGCCAGCAGCTTGGGGACTACTTTT
>few|TRBV6-4|TRBJ2-3|TRBD2
CASSAFPVAGGSTDTQYF
TGTGCCAGCAGTGCCTTCCCGGTAGCGGGGGGAAGCACAGATACGCAGTATTTT
>-|TRBV19|TRBJ2-7|TRBD2
CASSIGSGGALGSYEQYF
TGTGCCAGTAGTATTGGTAGCGGGGGGGCACTTGGCTCCTACGAGCAGTACTTC
>once|TRBV4-1|TRBJ2-3|TRBD1
CASSPDRNTDTQYF
TGCGCCAGCAGCCCGGACAGGAACACAGATACGCAGTATTTT
>-|TRBV3-1/TRBV3-2|TRBJ1-1|-
CASSRERGTEAFF
TGTGCCAGCAGCCGAGAACGGGGCACTGAAGCTTTCTTT
>-|TRBV3-1/TRBV3-2|TRBJ2-7|TRBD2
CASSQLFPTSGTYEQYF
TGTGCCAGCAGCCAATTGTTCCCGACTAGCGGGACCTACGAGCAGTACTTC
>-|TRBV11-2|TRBJ2-1|-
CASSRADSIEQFF
TGTGCCAGCAGCCGAGCTGACTCGATTGAGCAGTTCTTC
>-|TRBV7-3|TRBJ1-2|-
CASSRLAGYTF
TGTGCCAGCAGCCGACTCGCGGGCTACACCTTC
>-|TRBV3-1/TRBV3-2|TRBJ2-5|TRBD2
CASSQRGLGPEETQYF
TGTGCCAGCAGCCAGCGGGGACTAGGCCCGGAAGAGACCCAGTACTTC
>-|TRBV18|TRBJ1-2|TRBD1
CASSPGAGGDYGYTF
TGTGCCAGCTCACCAGGGGCAGGGGGTGACTATGGCTACACCTTC
>-|TRBV30|TRBJ1-3|-
CAWSPVFYWSGNTIYF
TGTGCCTGGTCCCCAGTATTTTATTGGTCTGGAAACACCATATATTTT
>-|TRBV4-2|TRBJ1-4|TRBD1
CASSQDIGTETTNEKLFF
TGTGCCAGCAGCCAAGACATCGGGACAGAAACAACTAATGAAAAACTGTTTTTT
>-|TRBV7-2|TRBJ2-5|-
CASSLEALGGYVETQYF
TGTGCCAGCAGCTTAGAGGCGTTGGGGGGATACGTGGAGACCCAGTACTTC
>-|TRBV2|TRBJ1-2|-
CASTRGVANNYGYTF
TGTGCCAGCACCCGGGGGGTAGCGAATAACTATGGCTACACCTTC
>-|TRBV23-1|TRBJ2-7|TRBD1
CASSQGQGAGPRYFSYEQYF
TGCGCCAGCAGTCAAGGGCAGGGGGCGGGCCCCCGATATTTCTCCTACGAGCAGTACTTC